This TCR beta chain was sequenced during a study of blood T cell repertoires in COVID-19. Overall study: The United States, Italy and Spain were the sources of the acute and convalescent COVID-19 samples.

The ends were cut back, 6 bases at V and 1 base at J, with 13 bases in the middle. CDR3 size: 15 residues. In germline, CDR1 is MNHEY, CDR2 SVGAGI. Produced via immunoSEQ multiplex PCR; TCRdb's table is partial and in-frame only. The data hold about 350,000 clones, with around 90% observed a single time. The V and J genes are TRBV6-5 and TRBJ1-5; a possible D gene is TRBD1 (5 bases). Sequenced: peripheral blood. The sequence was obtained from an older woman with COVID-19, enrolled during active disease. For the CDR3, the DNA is TGTGCCAGCAGCCAAACGGGACTGAGCAATCAGCCCCAGCATTTT. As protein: CASSQTGLSNQPQHF.